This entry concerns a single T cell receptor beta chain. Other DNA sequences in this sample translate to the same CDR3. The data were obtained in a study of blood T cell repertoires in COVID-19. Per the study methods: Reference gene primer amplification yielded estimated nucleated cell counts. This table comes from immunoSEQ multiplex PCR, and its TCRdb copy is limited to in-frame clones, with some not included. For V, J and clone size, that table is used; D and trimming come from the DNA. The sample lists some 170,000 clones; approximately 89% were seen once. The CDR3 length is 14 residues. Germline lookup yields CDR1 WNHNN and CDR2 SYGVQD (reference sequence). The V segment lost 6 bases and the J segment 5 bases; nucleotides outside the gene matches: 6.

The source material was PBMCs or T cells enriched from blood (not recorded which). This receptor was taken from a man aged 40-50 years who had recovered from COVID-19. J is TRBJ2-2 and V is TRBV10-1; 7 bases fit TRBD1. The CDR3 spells CASSLKQGTGELFF. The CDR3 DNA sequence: TGCGCCAGCAGCCTGAAACAGGGGACCGGGGAGCTGTTTTTT.